This passage covers 18 T cell receptor beta chains from one sample sequenced in a study of blood T cells in healthy people across ages. Combining a sample-barcoded 5' primer with a J-beta primer mix, a second PCR ran for roughly 7 to 12 cycles. From the 5' RACE reads, TCRdb called clonotypes with MiXCR, one entry per CDR3 protein. The sample comprises fewer than 2,000,000 distinct CDR3 sequences, about 35% of which are singletons, and 10% to 12% rests with the top ten. Sequenced sample: blood. The origin of the receptors is a young woman in good health.

The J gene is TRBJ2-7, the V gene TRBV13; TRBD2 matches at 8 bases. After removal of 7 bases from V and 5 bases from J, the junction contained 10 bases not matched to a gene. Germline V gene lookup returns CDR1 PRHDT and CDR2 FYEKMQ (reference sequence). The CDR3 loop spans 14 amino acids. The CDR3 DNA is TGTGCCAGCACCCTATCTCTGCGGGGGGACGAGCAGTACTTC. Translated: CASTLSLRGDEQYF.

The rearrangement links TRBV7-2 to TRBJ2-5, with D possibly being TRBD1 (5 bases). This CDR3 is built from 15 residues. V was pared by 5 bases and J by 7 bases, with 20 bases between. Germline CDR1 reads SGHTA; CDR2 reads FQGNSA. Here the CDR3 reads CASSQGLGRRGTQYF. The CDR3 DNA reads as TGTGCCAGCAGCCAAGGGTTGGGGCGACGAGGGACCCAGTACTTC.

Of note for this clonotype: The junction shows a germline mismatch at one end, possibly a read error. The chain combines TRBV20-1 with TRBJ2-3; 7 bases are a match to TRBD2. Germline V gives CDR1 DFQATT, CDR2 SNEGSKA (reference sequence). The CDR3 extends over 14 amino acids. The chain's CDR3 is CSAGGDVNTDAQYF. The CDR3 DNA reads TGCAGTGCTGGGGGGGATGTCAACACAGATGCGCAGTATTTT.

This chain connects TRBV27 to TRBJ1-4; TRBD1 matches at 11 bases. In germline, CDR1 is MNHEY, CDR2 SMNVEV (reference sequence). There are 16 residues in the CDR3. Germline trimming cut 6 bases from V and 7 bases from J; bases unmatched to any gene: 10. CDR3 region: CASRREGQGVSEKLFF. The CDR3 nucleotides read TGTGCCAGCAGGAGAGAGGGACAGGGGGTTTCTGAAAAACTGTTTTTT.

This clonotype appeared a few times. This chain links TRBV2 with TRBJ2-5, with TRBD2 matching over 15 bases. Germline values: CDR1 SNHLY, CDR2 FYNNEI. CDR3 length equals 15 residues. V was clipped by 11 bases and J by 3 bases; unmatched bases: 7. CDR3 DNA sequence: TGTGCCGGCCGCCGGACTAGCGGGGGGGAAGAGACCCAGTACTTC. Translation gives CAGRRTSGGEETQYF.

This clonotype was seen a few times. The V call is TRBV6-6, the J call TRBJ2-3, with 9 positions matching TRBD1. The CDR3 contains 15 residues. The germline V gene encodes CDR1 MNHNY and CDR2 SVGAGI (reference sequence). The ends lost 4 bases at V and 0 bases at J; junction bases unmatched: 2. The CDR3 nucleotides are TGTGCCAGCAGTTCACAGGGGGCTAGCACAGATACGCAGTATTTT. The encoded protein is CASSSQGASTDTQYF.

The V call is TRBV28, the J call TRBJ2-5, with D possibly matching TRBD1 (5 bases). V was clipped by 5 bases and J by 3 bases, with 16 bases between them. This CDR3 is built from 15 residues. Germline CDR1 reads MDHEN; CDR2 reads SYDVKM. The CDR3 sequence: CASSLMRTPEETQYF. The CDR3 DNA reads TGTGCCAGCAGTCTAATGAGGACACCCGAAGAGACCCAGTACTTC.

The V gene is TRBV2, the J gene TRBJ1-2, with a tentative D call TRBD1 (6 bases). The V end lost 6 bases, the J end lost 8 bases, and 13 bases lay between the germline ends. CDR1 and CDR2 from the germline V gene are SNHLY and FYNNEI. This CDR3 comprises 12 residues. In DNA, the CDR3 is TGTGCCAGCAGGACAGGTCTCGGGGGCTACACCTTC. This sequence encodes CASRTGLGGYTF.

This clonotype was seen many times. The CDR3 is CSGRQGYEQYF. CDR3 DNA sequence: TGCAGTGGAAGACAGGGCTACGAGCAGTACTTC. The gene calls are TRBV20-1 and TRBJ2-7, with TRBD1 identical over 7 bases. Germline CDR1 and CDR2: DFQATT and SNEGSKA (reference sequence). V gave up 7 bases and J gave up 3 bases; unmatched junction bases: 3. The CDR3 contains 11 residues.

CDR3 sequence reads: CASSSSVDRANEAFF. DNA of the CDR3: TGTGCCAGCAGTTCCTCCGTGGACAGGGCGAATGAAGCTTTCTTT. The rearrangement uses TRBV12-3 or TRBV12-4 and TRBJ1-1; 8 bases align to TRBD1. With 4 bases clipped from V and 7 bases from J, the junction kept 11 bases outside the gene matches. CDR3 length: 15 residues.

The chain carries TRBV20-1 and TRBJ2-2; no clear D gene. Looked up from germline, CDR1 is DFQATT and CDR2 is SNEGSKA (reference sequence). Trimming left V 0 bases short and J 5 bases short, with 7 bases between. The CDR3 totals 13 residues. DNA of the CDR3: TGCAGTGCTAGAGATCATCGGACCGGGGAGCTGTTTTTT. It is translated as CSARDHRTGELFF.

The sample holds a few counts of this clonotype. The genes are TRBV5-1 and TRBJ2-3; D is perhaps TRBD2 (6 bases). Germline lookup yields CDR1 SGHRS and CDR2 YFSETQ. With 0 bases removed from V and 4 bases from J, the gap between germline ends came to 9 bases. The CDR3 contains 14 residues. The CDR3 is CASSLVRGSDTQYF. The CDR3, as DNA: TGCGCCAGCAGCTTGGTTCGGGGGTCAGATACGCAGTATTTT.

This clonotype occurred a few times. The rearrangement joins TRBV6-2 or TRBV6-3 to TRBJ2-7; 14 positions match TRBD2. CDR1 is MNHEY, CDR2 SVGEGT, per germline. The CDR3 covers 15 residues. Losses at the gene ends were 5 bases for V and 2 bases for J; bases not matched to a gene: 2. The chain's CDR3 is CASSETSGRAYEQYF. As DNA, the CDR3 is TGTGCCAGCAGTGAGACTAGCGGGAGGGCCTACGAGCAGTACTTC.

The chain joins TRBV12-3 or TRBV12-4 to TRBJ1-2; D remains unclear. The V gene lost 3 bases and the J gene lost 4 bases, with 15 bases spanning the gap. The CDR3 length is 15 residues. CDR3: CASSFAGTSFYGYTF. The CDR3 coding sequence is TGTGCCAGCAGTTTCGCCGGCACCTCATTCTATGGCTACACCTTC.

The gene calls are TRBV20-1 and TRBJ2-7; D may match TRBD1 or TRBD2 (5 bases each). This CDR3 spans 15 amino acids. V lost 6 bases and J lost 2, with 20 bases in between. Germline assignment: CDR1 DFQATT and CDR2 SNEGSKA (reference sequence). DNA for the CDR3: TGCAGTGCCGCAGTCCTAGCATCAGGGACCTACGAGCAGTACTTC. This translates into CSAAVLASGTYEQYF.

J is TRBJ2-1 and V is TRBV6-1; 7 nucleotides match TRBD2. The CDR3 totals 15 residues. The germline V gene has CDR1 MNHNS and CDR2 SASEGT. V was pared by 6 bases and J by 0 bases, with 5 bases of the junction left unmatched. DNA for the CDR3: TGTGCCAGCAGCCGAGCGGGACTCTCCTACAATGAGCAGTTCTTC. This encodes CASSRAGLSYNEQFF.

The chain joins TRBV20-1 to TRBJ2-3; D may be TRBD1 (5 bases). V dropped 6 bases and J dropped 4 bases, with 11 bases sitting between them. The germline V gene has CDR1 DFQATT and CDR2 SNEGSKA (reference sequence). The CDR3 loop spans 12 amino acids. The CDR3: CSALRGSDTQYF. For the CDR3, the DNA is TGCAGTGCCCTAAGGGGCTCAGATACGCAGTATTTT.

This clonotype was counted between two and nine times. The chain couples TRBV7-9 to TRBJ1-2, with no clear D. V lost 0 bases and J lost 3, with 14 bases in between. Germline assignment: CDR1 SEHNR and CDR2 FQNEAQ (reference sequence). This CDR3 is 16 amino acids long. The CDR3 DNA reads as TGTGCCAGCAGCTTAGCGCTAGGTGGGCAGGACTATGGCTACACCTTC. Translated: CASSLALGGQDYGYTF.